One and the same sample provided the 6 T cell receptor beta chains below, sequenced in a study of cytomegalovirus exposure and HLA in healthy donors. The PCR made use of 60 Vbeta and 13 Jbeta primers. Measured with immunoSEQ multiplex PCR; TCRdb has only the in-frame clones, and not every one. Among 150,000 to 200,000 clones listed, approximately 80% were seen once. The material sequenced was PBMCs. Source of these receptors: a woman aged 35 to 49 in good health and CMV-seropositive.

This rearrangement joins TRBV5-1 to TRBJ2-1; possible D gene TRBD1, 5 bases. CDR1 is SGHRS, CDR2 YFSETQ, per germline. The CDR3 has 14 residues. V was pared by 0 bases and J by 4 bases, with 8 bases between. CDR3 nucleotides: TGCGCCAGCAGCTTGGACAGGCGTTACAATGAGCAGTTCTTC. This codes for CASSLDRRYNEQFF.

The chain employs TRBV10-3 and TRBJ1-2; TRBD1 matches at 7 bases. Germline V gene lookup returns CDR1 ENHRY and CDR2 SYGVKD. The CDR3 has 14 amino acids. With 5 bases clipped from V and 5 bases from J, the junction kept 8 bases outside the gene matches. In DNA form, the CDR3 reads TGTGCCATCAGTTTAGCCGGGACAGAATATGGCTACACCTTC. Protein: CAISLAGTEYGYTF.

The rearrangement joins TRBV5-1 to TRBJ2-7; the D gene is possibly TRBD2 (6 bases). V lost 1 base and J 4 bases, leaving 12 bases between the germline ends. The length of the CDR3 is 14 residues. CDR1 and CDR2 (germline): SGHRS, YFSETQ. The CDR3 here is CASSLYGGEYEQYF. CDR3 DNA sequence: TGCGCCAGCAGCTTGTACGGGGGTGAATACGAGCAGTACTTC.

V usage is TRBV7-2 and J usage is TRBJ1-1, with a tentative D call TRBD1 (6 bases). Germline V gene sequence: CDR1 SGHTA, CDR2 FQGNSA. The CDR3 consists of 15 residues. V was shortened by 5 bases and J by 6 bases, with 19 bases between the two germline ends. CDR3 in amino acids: CASSPAQGFRAEAFF. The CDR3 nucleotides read TGTGCCAGCAGCCCGGCACAGGGATTCAGGGCTGAAGCTTTCTTT.

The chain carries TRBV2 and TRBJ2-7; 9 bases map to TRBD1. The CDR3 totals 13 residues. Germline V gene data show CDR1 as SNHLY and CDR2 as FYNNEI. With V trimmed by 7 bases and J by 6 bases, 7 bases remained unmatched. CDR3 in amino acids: CASNPDRGGEQYF. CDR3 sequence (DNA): TGTGCCAGCAATCCGGACAGGGGAGGCGAGCAGTACTTC.

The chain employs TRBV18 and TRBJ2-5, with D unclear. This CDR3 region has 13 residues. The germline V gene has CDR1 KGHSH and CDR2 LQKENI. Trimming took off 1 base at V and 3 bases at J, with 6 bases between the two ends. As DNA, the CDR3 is TGTGCCAGCTCACCACTTCAGGAAGAGACCCAGTACTTC. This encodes CASSPLQEETQYF.